The rows below give T cell receptor beta chains drawn from one sample of a study of blood T cell repertoires in COVID-19. Here immunoSEQ multiplex PCR was the method, and the copy in TCRdb shows in-frame clones only, minus some. The sample records around 300,000 clones, 75% to 90% being singletons. Sequencing input: PBMCs or T cells enriched from blood (not recorded which). The receptors come from a woman aged 18-30 years who had recovered from COVID-19. CDR3s leave out the opening cysteine and the closing phenylalanine or tryptophan.

CDR3aa	v_gene	j_gene
ASSNQGPNYGYT	TRBV5-1	TRBJ1-2
ASNQGKSYEQY	TRBV12-3/TRBV12-4	TRBJ2-7
ASSQDRGPSAF	TRBV14	TRBJ1-1
ASSEGAGVSYGYT	TRBV6-1	TRBJ1-2
ASSTQNQPQH	TRBV28	TRBJ1-5
ASSPHTNQPQH	TRBV27	TRBJ1-5
ASSLEGYSPLH	TRBV7-8	TRBJ1-6
ASSEGGGGNQPQH	TRBV2	TRBJ1-5
ASGLAEVPGTQY	TRBV19	TRBJ2-5
ASSLRLVTAVAGDGDEQY	TRBV5-5	TRBJ2-7
ASKAGRDEQY	TRBV2	TRBJ2-7
ASSEPQGTAF	TRBV9	TRBJ1-1
ASSIRTTNEKLF	TRBV19	TRBJ1-4
ASSLSGGAYEQY	TRBV11-3	TRBJ2-7
ASSAGGFGYEQY	TRBV2	TRBJ2-7
ASSLVAGTDTQY	TRBV7-9	TRBJ2-3
ASRTSGVYEQY	TRBV2	TRBJ2-7
ASSGTGTEQF	TRBV9	TRBJ2-1
ASSGDSEKLF	TRBV2	TRBJ1-4
ASSQAQGARTEAF	TRBV4-1	TRBJ1-1
ASSPGTGYEQY	TRBV27	TRBJ2-7
ASSRNPGNTEAF	TRBV4-1	TRBJ1-1
AWRETVGPLH	TRBV30	TRBJ1-6
ASSFTGSIIYGYT	TRBV28	TRBJ1-2
ASSGNPGLAGGLADTQY	TRBV10-1	TRBJ2-3
ARSFSGENTQY	TRBV7-5	TRBJ2-3
ASSLSGGPYSYNSPLH	TRBV5-1	TRBJ1-6
ASSPRTGKVANEKLF	TRBV3-1/TRBV3-2	TRBJ1-4
ASRQDRGTEAF	TRBV2	TRBJ1-1